This T cell receptor beta chain was retrieved from a study of blood T cell repertoires in COVID-19. Whole-study context: Sites across the United States, Italy and Spain contributed samples from acute and convalescent COVID-19. Sample material is recorded as cDNA or gDNA derived from T cells, B-cell-depleted T cells, or PBMCs.

Seattle patients were enrolled while actively infected and followed longitudinally. Study processing details: The assay estimated nucleated cells by amplifying reference gene primers. Only in-frame clones appear in the TCRdb table, and some are missing; sequencing was by immunoSEQ multiplex PCR. D and trimming were read from the DNA, whereas the V and J calls and clone size are those reported in that table. The table records roughly 570,000 clones, around nine tenths of them present only once. The CDR3 runs 12 residues. Germline CDR1 and CDR2: MNHEY and SVGAGI. Trimming took 5 bases from V and 8 from J, leaving 12 bases between them.

The chain employs TRBV6-5 and TRBJ1-2; D is ambiguous. Sequencing input: peripheral blood. This TCR was sampled from a woman in her forties or fifties with COVID-19, enrolled during active disease. CDR3 residues: CASSNGGRGYTF. The CDR3 DNA reads as TGTGCCAGCAGTAACGGAGGGAGAGGCTACACCTTC.